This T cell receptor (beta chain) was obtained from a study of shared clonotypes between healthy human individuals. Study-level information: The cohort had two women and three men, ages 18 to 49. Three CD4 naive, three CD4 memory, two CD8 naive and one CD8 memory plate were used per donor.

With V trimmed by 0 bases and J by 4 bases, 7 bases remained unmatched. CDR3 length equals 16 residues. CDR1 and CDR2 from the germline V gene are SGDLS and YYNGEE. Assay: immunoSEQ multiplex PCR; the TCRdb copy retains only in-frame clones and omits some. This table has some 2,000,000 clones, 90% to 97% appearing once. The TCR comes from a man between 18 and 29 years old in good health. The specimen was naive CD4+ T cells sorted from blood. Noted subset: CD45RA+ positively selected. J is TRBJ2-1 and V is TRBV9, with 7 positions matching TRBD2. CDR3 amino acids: CASSVAIGGSYNEQFF. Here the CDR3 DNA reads TGTGCCAGCAGCGTAGCTATAGGCGGGAGTTACAATGAGCAGTTCTTC.